This TCR beta chain was recorded in a study of shared clonotypes between healthy human individuals. Across the study: A few men and a couple of women, aged 18 to 49, were donors.

The donors were all Caucasian adults (living in Nashville, Tennessee). This clone was observed a single time. The study ran the assay at deep level. PBMC DNA, left unsorted, was sequenced on ten immunoSEQ deep assay plates. Only in-frame clones appear in the TCRdb table, and some are missing; sequencing was by immunoSEQ multiplex PCR. This table holds about 560,000 clones, around 78% found once. V shed 4 bases and J 6 bases; nucleotides not matched to a gene: 8. The CDR3 extends over 14 amino acids. Germline CDR1 is SGDLS and CDR2 is YYNGEE. This chain uses TRBV9 with TRBJ2-3; 7 bases line up with TRBD2. The TCR originated in a woman in her forties in good health. Some clones in this sample may be carry-over from other donors' samples. Sample: PBMCs. CDR3 nucleotides: TGTGCCAGCAGCACCCCGGCCGGGGGGGATACGCAGTATTTT. Translated: CASSTPAGGDTQYF.